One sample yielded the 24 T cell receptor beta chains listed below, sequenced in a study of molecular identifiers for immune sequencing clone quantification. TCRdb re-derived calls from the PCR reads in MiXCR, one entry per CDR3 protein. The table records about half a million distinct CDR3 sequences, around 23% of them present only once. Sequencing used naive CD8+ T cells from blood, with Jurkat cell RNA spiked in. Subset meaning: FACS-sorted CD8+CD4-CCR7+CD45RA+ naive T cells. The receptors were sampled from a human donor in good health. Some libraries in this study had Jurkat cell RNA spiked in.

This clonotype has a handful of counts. In DNA, the CDR3 is TGTGCCAGCAGTTTTGATATCCCACATAATTCACCCCTCCACTTT. It is translated as CASSFDIPHNSPLHF. V and J are TRBV27 and TRBJ1-6; D is unclear. This CDR3 region has 15 residues. The V and J ends lost 3 bases and 5 bases respectively, with 11 bases between them. Germline CDR1 is MNHEY and CDR2 is SMNVEV (reference sequence).

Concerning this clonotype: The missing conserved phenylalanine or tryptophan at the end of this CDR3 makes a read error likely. CDR3 nucleotide sequence: TGTGCCGGGACCACCGCGAGCCCGGCAACTAATGAAAAACTGTTTGTT. This translates into CAGTTASPATNEKLFV. The chain combines TRBV7-9 with TRBJ1-4, with D perhaps TRBD1 (5 bases). With 11 bases removed from V and 0 bases from J, the gap between germline ends came to 19 bases. The germline V gene has CDR1 SEHNR and CDR2 FQNEAQ (reference sequence). The CDR3 length is 16 residues.

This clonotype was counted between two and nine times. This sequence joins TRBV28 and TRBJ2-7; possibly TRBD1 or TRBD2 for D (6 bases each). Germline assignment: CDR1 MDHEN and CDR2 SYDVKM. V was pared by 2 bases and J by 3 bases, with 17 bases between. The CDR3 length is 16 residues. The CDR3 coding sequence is TGTGCCAGCAGTTTAGGGGGCTGGGGGGCGGACTACGAGCAGTACTTC. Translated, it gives CASSLGGWGADYEQYF.

DNA of the CDR3: TGTGCCAGCAGTCGAGGGACAGTCCCGTTGGAGACCCAGTACTTC. It is translated as CASSRGTVPLETQYF. J is TRBJ2-5 and V is TRBV27; TRBD1 matches at 7 bases. The CDR3 loop spans 15 amino acids. Per the germline V gene, CDR1 is MNHEY and CDR2 is SMNVEV (reference sequence). Germline trimming cut 5 bases from V and 5 bases from J; bases unmatched to any gene: 11.

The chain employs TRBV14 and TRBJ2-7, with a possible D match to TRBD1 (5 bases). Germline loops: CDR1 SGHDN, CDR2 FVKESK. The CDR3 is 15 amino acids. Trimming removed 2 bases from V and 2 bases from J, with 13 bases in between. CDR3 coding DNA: TGTGCCAGCAGCCAATTGTATACAGGACCCTACGAGCAGTACTTC. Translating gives CASSQLYTGPYEQYF.

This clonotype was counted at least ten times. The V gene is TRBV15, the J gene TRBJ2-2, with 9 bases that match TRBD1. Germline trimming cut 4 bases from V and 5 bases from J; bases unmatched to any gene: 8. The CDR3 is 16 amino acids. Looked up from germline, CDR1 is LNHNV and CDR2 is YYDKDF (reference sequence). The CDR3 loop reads CATSTWTGDETGELFF. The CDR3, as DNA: TGTGCCACCAGCACCTGGACAGGGGACGAGACCGGGGAGCTGTTTTTT.

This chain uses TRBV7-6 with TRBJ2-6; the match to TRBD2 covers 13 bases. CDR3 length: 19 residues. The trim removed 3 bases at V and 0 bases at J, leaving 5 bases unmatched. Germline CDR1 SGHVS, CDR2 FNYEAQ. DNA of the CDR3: TGTGCCAGCAGCTTTGGGACTAGCGGGGAGAGCTCTGGGGCCAACGTCCTGACTTTC. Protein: CASSFGTSGESSGANVLTF.

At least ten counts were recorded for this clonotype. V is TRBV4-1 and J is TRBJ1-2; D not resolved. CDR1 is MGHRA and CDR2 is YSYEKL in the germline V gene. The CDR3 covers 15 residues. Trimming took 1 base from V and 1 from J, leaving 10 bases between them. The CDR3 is CASSQGRQVNYGYTF. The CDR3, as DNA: TGCGCCAGCAGCCAAGGCCGACAAGTTAACTATGGCTACACCTTC.

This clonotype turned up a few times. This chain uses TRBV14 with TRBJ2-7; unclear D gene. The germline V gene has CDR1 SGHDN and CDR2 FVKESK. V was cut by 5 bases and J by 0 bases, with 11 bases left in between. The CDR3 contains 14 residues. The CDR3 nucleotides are TGTGCCAGCAGCTTATCAGGAAACTCCTACGAGCAGTACTTC. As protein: CASSLSGNSYEQYF.

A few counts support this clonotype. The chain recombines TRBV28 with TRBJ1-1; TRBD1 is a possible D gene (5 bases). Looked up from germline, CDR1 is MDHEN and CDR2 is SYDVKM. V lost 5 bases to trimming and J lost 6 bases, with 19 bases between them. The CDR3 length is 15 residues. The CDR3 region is CASSPPGDAIAEAFF. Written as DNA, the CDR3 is TGTGCCAGCAGTCCCCCGGGGGATGCGATCGCTGAAGCTTTCTTT.

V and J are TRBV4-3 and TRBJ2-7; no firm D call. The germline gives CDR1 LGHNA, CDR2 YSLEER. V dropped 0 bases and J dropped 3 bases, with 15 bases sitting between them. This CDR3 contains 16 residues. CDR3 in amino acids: CASSQDRGGYLYEQYF. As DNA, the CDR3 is TGCGCCAGCAGCCAAGATCGCGGTGGCTATCTCTACGAGCAGTACTTC.

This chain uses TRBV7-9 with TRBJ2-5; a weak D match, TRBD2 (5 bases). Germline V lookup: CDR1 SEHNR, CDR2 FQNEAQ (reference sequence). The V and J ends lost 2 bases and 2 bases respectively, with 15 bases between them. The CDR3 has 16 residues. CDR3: CASSLRVGGSQETQYF. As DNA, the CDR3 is TGTGCCAGCAGCTTAAGGGTCGGCGGGTCGCAAGAGACCCAGTACTTC.

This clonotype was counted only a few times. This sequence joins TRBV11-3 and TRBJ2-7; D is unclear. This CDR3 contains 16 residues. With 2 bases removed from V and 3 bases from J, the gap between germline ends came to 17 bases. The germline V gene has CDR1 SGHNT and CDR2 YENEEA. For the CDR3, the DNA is TGTGCCAGCAGCTTATGTTATCGGTTACAGCACTACGAGCAGTACTTC. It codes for CASSLCYRLQHYEQYF.

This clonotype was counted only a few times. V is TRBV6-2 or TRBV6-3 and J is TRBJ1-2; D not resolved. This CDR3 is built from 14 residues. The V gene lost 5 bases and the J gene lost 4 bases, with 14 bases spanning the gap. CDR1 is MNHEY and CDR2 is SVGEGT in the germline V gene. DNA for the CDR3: TGTGCCAGCAGTACAATTATAAACAGCTATGGCTACACCTTC. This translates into CASSTIINSYGYTF.

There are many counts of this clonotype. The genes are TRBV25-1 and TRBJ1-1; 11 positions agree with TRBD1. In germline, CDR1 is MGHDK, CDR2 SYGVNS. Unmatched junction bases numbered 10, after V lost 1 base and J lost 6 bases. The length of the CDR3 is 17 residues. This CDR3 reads CASSESGTGGLRAEAFF. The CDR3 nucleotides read TGTGCCAGCAGTGAATCCGGGACAGGGGGATTGCGCGCTGAAGCTTTCTTT. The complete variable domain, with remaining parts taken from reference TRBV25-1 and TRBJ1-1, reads EADIYQTPRYLVIGTGKKITLECSQTMGHDKMYWYQQDPGMELHLIHYSYGVNSTEKGDLSSESTVSRIRTEHFPLTLESARPSHTSQYLCASSESGTGGLRAEAFFGQGTRLTVV.

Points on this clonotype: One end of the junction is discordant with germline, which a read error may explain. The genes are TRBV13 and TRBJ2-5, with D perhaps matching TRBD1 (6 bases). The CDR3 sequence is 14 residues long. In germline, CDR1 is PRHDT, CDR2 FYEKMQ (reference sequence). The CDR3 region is CVSSKTQGLETQYF. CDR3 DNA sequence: TGTGTCAGCAGCAAGACCCAGGGGTTGGAGACCCAGTACTTC.

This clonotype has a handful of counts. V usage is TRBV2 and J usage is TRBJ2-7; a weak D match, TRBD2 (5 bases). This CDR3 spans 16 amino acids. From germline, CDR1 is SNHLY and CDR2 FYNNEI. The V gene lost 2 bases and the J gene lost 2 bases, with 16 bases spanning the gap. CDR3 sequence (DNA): TGTGCCAGCAGTGAATTCAGGCCTCCGGGGACCTACGAGCAGTACTTC. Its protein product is CASSEFRPPGTYEQYF. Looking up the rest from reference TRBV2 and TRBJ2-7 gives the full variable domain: EPEVTQTPSHQVTQMGQEVILRCVPISNHLYFYWYRQILGQKVEFLVSFYNNEISEKSEIFDDQFSVERPDGSNFTLKIRSTKLEDSAMYFCASSEFRPPGTYEQYFGPGTRLTVT.

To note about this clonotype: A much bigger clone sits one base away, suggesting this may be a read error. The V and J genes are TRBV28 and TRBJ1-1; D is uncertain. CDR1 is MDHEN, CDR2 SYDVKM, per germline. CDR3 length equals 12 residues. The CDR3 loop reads CASSLDGTEASF. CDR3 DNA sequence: TGTGCCAGCAGTTTAGATGGTACTGAAGCTTCCTTT.

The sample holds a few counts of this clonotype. The CDR3 DNA sequence: TGTGCCAGCAGCCAGGGGTTTTCGACAGATACGCAGTATTTT. Protein product: CASSQGFSTDTQYF. This chain links TRBV11-2 with TRBJ2-3; D may be TRBD1 (6 bases). The ends were cut back, 5 bases at V and 3 bases at J, with 12 bases in the middle. Looked up from germline, CDR1 is SGHAT and CDR2 is FQNNGV. The CDR3 length is 14 residues. Drawing the rest from reference TRBV11-2 and TRBJ2-3, the complete variable domain is EAGVAQSPRYKIIEKRQSVAFWCNPISGHATLYWYQQILGQGPKLLIQFQNNGVVDDSQLPKDRFSAERLKGVDSTLKIQPAKLEDSAVYLCASSQGFSTDTQYFGPGTRLTVL.

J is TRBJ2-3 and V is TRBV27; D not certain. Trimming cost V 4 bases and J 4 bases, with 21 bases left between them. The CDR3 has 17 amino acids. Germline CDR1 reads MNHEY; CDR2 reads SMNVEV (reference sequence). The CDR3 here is CASSSYLSDHPADTQYF. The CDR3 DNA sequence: TGTGCCAGCAGTTCGTACCTTTCGGACCACCCGGCAGATACGCAGTATTTT.

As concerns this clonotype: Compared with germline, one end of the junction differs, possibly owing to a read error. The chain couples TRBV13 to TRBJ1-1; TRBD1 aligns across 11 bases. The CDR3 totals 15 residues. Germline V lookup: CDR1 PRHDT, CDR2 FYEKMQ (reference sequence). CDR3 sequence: CASSLGTGGNTEAFF. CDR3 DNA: TGTGCCAGCAGCCTAGGGACAGGGGGTAACACTGAAGCTTTCTTT.

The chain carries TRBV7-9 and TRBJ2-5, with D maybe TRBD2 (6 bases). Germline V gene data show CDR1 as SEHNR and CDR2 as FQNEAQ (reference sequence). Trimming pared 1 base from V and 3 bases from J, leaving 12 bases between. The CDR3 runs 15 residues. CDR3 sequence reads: CASSLVGGPKETQYF. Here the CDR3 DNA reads TGTGCCAGCAGCTTAGTAGGAGGGCCGAAAGAGACCCAGTACTTC. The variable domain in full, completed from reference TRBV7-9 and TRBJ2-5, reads DTGVSQNPRHKITKRGQNVTFRCDPISEHNRLYWYRQTLGQGPEFLTYFQNEAQLEKSRLLSDRFSAERPKGSFSTLEIQRTEQGDSAMYLCASSLVGGPKETQYFGPGTRLLVL.

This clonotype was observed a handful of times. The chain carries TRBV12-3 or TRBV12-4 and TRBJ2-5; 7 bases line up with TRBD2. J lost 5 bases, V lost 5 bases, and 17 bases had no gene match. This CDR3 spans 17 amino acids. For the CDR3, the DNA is TGTGCCAGCAGTAAAACCGGCTGGGGGAGGGCCTGGGAGACCCAGTACTTC. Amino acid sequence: CASSKTGWGRAWETQYF.

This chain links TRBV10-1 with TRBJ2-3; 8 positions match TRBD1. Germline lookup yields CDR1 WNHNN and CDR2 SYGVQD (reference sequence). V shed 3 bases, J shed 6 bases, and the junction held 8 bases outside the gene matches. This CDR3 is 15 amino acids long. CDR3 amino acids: CASSDAQGGWDTQYF. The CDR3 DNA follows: TGCGCCAGCAGTGATGCACAGGGGGGTTGGGATACGCAGTATTTT.